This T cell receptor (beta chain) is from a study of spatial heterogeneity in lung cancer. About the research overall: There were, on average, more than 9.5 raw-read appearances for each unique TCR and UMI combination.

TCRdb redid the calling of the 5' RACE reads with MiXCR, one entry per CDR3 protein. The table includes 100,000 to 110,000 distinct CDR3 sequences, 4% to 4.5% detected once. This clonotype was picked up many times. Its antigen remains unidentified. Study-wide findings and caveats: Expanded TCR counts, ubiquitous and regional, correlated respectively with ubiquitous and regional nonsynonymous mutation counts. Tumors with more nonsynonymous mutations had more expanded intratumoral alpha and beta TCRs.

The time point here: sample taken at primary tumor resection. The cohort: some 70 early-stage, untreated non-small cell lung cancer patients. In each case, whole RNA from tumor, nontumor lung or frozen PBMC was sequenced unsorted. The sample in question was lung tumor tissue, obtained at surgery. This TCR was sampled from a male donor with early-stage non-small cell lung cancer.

The CDR3 bases are TGCGCCAGCAGCCAAGAGACCTACGAATCCCCCTTGGACAATGAGCAGTTCTTC. Translated: CASSQETYESPLDNEQFF. This chain joins TRBV4-1 and TRBJ2-1, with unresolved D. V lost 0 bases and J lost 5, with 20 bases in between. The CDR3 runs to 18 residues. Per germline, CDR1 MGHRA and CDR2 YSYEKL.